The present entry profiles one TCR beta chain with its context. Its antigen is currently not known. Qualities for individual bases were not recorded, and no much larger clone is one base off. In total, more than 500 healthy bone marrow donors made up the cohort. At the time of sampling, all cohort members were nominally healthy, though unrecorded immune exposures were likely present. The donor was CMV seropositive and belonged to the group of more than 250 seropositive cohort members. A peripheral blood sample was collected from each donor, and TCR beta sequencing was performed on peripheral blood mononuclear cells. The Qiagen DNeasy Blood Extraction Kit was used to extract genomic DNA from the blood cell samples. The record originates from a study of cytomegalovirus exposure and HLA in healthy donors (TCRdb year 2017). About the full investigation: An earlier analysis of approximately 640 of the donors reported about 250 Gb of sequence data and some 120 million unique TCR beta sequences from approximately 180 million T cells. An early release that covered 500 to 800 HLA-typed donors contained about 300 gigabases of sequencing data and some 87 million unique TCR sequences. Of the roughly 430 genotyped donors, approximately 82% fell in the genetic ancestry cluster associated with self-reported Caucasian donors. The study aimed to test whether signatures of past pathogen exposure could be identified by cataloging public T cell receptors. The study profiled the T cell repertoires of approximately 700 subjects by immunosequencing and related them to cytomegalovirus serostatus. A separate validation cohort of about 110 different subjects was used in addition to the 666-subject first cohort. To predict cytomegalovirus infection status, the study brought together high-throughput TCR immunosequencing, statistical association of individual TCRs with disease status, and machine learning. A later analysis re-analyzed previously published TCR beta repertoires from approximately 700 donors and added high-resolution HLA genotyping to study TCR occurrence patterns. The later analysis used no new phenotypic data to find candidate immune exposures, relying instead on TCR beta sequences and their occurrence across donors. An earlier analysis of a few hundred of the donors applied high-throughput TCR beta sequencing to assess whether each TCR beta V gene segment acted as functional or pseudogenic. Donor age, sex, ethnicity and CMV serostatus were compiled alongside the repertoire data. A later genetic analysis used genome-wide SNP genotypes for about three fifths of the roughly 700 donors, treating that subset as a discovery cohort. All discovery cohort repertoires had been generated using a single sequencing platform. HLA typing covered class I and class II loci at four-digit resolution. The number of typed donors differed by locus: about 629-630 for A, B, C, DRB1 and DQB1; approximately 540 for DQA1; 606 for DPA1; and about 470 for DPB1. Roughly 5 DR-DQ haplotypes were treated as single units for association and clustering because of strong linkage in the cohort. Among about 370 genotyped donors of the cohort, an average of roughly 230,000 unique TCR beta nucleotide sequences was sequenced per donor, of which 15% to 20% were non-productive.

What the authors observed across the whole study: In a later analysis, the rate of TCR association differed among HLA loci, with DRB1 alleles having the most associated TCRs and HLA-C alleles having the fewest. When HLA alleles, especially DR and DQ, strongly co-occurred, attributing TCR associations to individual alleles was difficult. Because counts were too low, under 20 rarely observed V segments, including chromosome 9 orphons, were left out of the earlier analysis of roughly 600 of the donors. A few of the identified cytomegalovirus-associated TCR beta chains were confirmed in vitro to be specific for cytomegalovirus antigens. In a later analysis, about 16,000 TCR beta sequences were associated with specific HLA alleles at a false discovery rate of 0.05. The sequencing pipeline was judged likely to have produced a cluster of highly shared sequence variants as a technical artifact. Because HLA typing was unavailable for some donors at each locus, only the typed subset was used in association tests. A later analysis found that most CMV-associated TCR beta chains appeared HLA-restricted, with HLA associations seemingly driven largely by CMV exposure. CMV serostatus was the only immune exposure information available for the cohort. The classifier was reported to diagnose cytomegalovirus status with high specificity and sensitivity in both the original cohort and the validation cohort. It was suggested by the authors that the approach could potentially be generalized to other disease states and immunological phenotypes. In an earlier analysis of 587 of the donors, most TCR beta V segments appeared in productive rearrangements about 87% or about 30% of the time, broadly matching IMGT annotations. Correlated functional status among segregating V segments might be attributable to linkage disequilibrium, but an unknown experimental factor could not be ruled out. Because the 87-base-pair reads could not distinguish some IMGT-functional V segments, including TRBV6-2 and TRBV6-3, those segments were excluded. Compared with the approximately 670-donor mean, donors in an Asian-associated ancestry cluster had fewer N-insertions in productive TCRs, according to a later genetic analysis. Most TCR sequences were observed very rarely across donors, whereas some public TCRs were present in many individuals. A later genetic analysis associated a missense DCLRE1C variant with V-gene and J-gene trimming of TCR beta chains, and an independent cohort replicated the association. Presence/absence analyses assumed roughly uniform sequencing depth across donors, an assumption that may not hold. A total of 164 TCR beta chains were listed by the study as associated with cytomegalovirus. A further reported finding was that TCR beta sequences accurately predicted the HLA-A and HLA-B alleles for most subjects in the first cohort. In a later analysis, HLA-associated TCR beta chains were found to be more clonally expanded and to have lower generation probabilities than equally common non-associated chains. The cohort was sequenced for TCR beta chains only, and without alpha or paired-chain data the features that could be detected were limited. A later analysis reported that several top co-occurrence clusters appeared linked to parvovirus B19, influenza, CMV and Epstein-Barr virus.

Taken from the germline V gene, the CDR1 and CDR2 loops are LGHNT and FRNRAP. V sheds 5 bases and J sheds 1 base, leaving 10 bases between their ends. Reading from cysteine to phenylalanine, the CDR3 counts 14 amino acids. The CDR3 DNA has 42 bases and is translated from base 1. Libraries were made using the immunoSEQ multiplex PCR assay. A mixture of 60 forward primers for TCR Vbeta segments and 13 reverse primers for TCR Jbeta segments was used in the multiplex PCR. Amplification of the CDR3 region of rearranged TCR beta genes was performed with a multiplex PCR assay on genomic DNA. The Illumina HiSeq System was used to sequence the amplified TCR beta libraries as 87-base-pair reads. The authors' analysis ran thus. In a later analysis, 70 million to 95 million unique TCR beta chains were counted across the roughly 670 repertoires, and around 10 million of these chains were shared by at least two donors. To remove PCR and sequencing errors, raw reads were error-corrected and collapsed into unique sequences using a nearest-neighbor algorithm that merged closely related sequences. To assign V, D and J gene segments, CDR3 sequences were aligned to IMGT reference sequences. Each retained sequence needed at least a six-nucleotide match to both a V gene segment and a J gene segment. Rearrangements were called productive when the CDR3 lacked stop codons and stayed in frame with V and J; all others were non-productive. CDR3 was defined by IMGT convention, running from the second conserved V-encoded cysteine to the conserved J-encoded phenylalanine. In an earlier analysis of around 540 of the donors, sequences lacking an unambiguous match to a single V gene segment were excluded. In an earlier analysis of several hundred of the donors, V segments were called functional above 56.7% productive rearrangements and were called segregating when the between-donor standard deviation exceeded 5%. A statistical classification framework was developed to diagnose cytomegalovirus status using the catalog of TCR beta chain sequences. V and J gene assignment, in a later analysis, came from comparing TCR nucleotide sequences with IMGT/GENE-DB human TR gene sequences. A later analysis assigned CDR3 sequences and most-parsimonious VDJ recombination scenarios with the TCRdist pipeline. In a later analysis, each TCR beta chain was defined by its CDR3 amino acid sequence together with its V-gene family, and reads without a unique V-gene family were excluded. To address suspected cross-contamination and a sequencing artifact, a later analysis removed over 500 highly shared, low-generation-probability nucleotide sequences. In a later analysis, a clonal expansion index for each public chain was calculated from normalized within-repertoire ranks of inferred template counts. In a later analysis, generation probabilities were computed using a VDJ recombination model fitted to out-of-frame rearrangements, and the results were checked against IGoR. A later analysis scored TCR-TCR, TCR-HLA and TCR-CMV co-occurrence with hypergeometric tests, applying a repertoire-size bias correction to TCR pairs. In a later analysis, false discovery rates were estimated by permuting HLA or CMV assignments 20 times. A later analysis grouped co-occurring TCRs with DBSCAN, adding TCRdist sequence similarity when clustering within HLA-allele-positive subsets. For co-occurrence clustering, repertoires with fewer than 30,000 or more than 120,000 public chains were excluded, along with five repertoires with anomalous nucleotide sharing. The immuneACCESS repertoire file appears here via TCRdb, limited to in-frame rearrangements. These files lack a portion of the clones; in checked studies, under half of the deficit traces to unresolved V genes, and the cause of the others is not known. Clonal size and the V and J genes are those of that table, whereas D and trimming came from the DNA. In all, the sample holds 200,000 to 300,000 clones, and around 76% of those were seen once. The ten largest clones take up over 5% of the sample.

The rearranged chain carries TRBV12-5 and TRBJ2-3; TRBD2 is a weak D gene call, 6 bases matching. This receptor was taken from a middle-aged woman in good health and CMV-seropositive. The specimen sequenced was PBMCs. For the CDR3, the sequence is CASGGAGGTDTQYF. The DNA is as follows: TGTGCTAGTGGTGGAGCGGGCGGCACAGATACGCAGTATTTT.